The 2 T cell receptor beta chains listed next were all sequenced from one sample in a study of blood T cell repertoires in COVID-19. TCRdb's copy holds only in-frame clones and misses some; the assay was immunoSEQ multiplex PCR. The sample carries fewer than 150,000 clones, over 80% recorded once. Sequences were obtained from PBMCs or T cells enriched from blood (not recorded which). The source is a young man who had recovered from COVID-19.

The chain couples TRBV4-1 to TRBJ2-7; 8 nucleotides agree with TRBD2. The CDR3 totals 17 residues. Germline trimming cut 0 bases from V and 1 base from J; bases unmatched to any gene: 8. Germline V gene lookup returns CDR1 MGHRA and CDR2 YSYEKL. The CDR3 region is CASSQEGSGTLSYEQYF. CDR3 nucleotides: TGCGCCAGCAGCCAAGAGGGTAGCGGGACCTTGTCCTACGAGCAGTACTTC.

A few counts support this clone. The chain joins TRBV6-1 to TRBJ2-7; 7 bases are shared with TRBD1. Germline assignment: CDR1 MNHNS and CDR2 SASEGT. V gave up 2 bases and J gave up 6 bases; unmatched junction bases: 10. This CDR3 has 15 residues. The CDR3 region is CASSEPTRDRGEQYF. CDR3 DNA: TGTGCCAGCAGTGAACCTACCCGGGACAGAGGCGAGCAGTACTTC.